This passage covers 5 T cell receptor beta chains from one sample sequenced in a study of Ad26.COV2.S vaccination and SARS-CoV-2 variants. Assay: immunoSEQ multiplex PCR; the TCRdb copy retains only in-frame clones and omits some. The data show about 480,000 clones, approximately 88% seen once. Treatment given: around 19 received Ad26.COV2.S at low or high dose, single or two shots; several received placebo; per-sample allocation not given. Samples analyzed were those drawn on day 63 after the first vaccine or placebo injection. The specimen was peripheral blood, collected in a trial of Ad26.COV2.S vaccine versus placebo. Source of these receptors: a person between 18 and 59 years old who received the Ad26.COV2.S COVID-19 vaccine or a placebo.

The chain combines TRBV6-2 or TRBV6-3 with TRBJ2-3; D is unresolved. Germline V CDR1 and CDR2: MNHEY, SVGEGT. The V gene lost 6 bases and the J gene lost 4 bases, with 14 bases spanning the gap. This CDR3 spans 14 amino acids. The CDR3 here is CASRYGPGADTQYF. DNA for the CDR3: TGTGCCAGCAGATACGGACCCGGTGCAGATACGCAGTATTTT.

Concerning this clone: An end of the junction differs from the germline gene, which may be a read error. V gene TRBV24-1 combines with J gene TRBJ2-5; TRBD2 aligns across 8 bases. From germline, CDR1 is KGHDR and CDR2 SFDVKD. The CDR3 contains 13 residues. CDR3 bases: TGTGCCACCAGTGATCCGGGACTAGAGGCCCAGTACTTC. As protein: CATSDPGLEAQYF.

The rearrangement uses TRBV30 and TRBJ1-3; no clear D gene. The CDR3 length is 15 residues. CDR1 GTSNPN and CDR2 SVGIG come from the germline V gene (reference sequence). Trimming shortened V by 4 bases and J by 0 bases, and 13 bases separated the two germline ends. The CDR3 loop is CAWTGSGLSGNTIYF. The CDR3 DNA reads TGTGCCTGGACTGGATCCGGTCTCTCTGGAAACACCATATATTTT.

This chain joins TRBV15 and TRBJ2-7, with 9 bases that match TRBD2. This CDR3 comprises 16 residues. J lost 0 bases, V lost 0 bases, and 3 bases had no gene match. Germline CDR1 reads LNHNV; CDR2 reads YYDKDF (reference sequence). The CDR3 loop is CATSRDLAGTSYEQYF. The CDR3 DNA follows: TGTGCCACCAGCAGAGACCTAGCGGGGACCTCCTACGAGCAGTACTTC.

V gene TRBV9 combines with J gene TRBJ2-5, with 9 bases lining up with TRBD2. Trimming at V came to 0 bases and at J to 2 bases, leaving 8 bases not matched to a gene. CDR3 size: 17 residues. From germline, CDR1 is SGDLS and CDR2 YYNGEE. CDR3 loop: CASSVDLAGGSQETQYF. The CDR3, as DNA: TGTGCCAGCAGCGTAGACTTGGCGGGAGGGTCACAAGAGACCCAGTACTTC. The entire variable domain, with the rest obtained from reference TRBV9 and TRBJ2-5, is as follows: DSGVTQTPKHLITATGQRVTLRCSPRSGDLSVYWYQQSLDQGLQFLIQYYNGEERAKGNILERFSAQQFPDLHSELNLSSLELGDSALYFCASSVDLAGGSQETQYFGPGTRLLVL.